The 8 T cell receptor beta chains below were found in one sample sequenced in a study of blood T cells in healthy people across ages (dated by TCRdb to between 2015 and 2017). Receptor amplification or capture employed 5' RACE. These reads were obtained on an Illumina HiSeq 2500. A second PCR of roughly 7 to 12 cycles was performed with a sample-barcoded 5' primer and a J-beta primer mix. TCRdb itself trimmed the public reads at Q25 with fastp, ran MiXCR and retained productive beta chains. Under each unique CDR3 protein, matching rows form one entry showing the most common genes and DNA. A total of around 1.1 million distinct CDR3 sequences appear in this sample, roughly two fifths of them only once. Around 13% of the sample comes from the top ten. Material for sequencing was blood. The source of these receptors is a man aged 18 to 30 in good health.

The chain links TRBV6-2 or TRBV6-3 to TRBJ2-3; perhaps TRBD2 as D (5 bases). Trimming pared 6 bases from V and 8 bases from J, leaving 15 bases between. The CDR3 extends over 13 amino acids. The germline gives CDR1 MNHEY, CDR2 SVGEGT. The CDR3, as DNA: TGTGCCAGCAGAATGGGGAGACCGGGTACGCAGTATTTT. It codes for CASRMGRPGTQYF.

V gene TRBV15 combines with J gene TRBJ1-4, with D perhaps matching TRBD1 (5 bases). Trimming shortened V by 5 bases and J by 7 bases, and 11 bases separated the two germline ends. The CDR3 consists of 13 residues. Germline V gene data show CDR1 as LNHNV and CDR2 as YYDKDF (reference sequence). CDR3 sequence reads: CATSYGTAEKLFF. For the CDR3, the DNA is TGTGCCACCAGCTATGGGACGGCTGAAAAACTGTTTTTT.

The chain links TRBV7-9 to TRBJ2-5; D is undetermined. Germline V gene data show CDR1 as SEHNR and CDR2 as FQNEAQ (reference sequence). The CDR3 sequence is 11 residues long. Trimming took off 4 bases at V and 5 bases at J, with 5 bases between the two ends. The CDR3 sequence is CASSWSETQYF. The CDR3 nucleotides are TGTGCCAGCAGCTGGAGCGAGACCCAGTACTTC.

This clonotype was seen more than once but under ten times. This CDR3 is CASSSVWGIQYF. The CDR3 nucleotides read TGTGCCAGCAGCTCTGTCTGGGGCATTCAGTACTTC. V usage is TRBV7-9 and J usage is TRBJ2-4; D not resolved. V lost 4 bases and J lost 9, with 10 bases in between. This CDR3 region has 12 residues. CDR1 is SEHNR, CDR2 FQNEAQ, per germline (reference sequence).

V gene TRBV30 combines with J gene TRBJ2-3; 10 bases are a match to TRBD1. V lost 2 bases to trimming and J lost 4 bases; unmatched junction nucleotides: 6. In germline, CDR1 is GTSNPN, CDR2 SVGIG (reference sequence). The CDR3 totals 15 residues. The CDR3 nucleotides read TGTGCCTGGAGTAAGTTGGGACAGGGGTCAGATACGCAGTATTTT. Amino acids: CAWSKLGQGSDTQYF.

This clonotype was observed a few times. The chain is built from TRBV12-5 and TRBJ2-1; tentative D call: TRBD2 (5 bases). The end of the DNA is better explained by TRBJ2-7, so the J call may be wrong. The CDR3 has 15 residues. Germline values: CDR1 LGHNT, CDR2 FRNRAP. CDR3 DNA: TGTGCTAGTGGTTCGTATACGGACTCCTACAATGAGCAGTACTTC. It encodes CASGSYTDSYNEQYF.

The V gene is TRBV12-3 or TRBV12-4, the J gene TRBJ2-4; no clear D gene. The CDR3 is 15 residues long. V lost 5 bases and J lost 0, with 11 bases in between. The CDR3 DNA follows: TGTGCCAGCAGTGAAGATGGAATAGCCAAAAACATTCAGTACTTC. Its translation is CASSEDGIAKNIQYF.

There are a few counts of this clonotype. The chain links TRBV5-1 to TRBJ1-2, with 9 bases aligning to TRBD1. In germline, CDR1 is SGHRS, CDR2 YFSETQ. The V and J ends lost 4 bases and 3 bases, in that order; junction bases with no gene match: 7. The CDR3 spans 15 residues. The CDR3 protein is CASSRDRERDYGYTF. For the CDR3, the DNA is TGCGCCAGCAGCCGGGACAGGGAGCGCGACTATGGCTACACCTTC.